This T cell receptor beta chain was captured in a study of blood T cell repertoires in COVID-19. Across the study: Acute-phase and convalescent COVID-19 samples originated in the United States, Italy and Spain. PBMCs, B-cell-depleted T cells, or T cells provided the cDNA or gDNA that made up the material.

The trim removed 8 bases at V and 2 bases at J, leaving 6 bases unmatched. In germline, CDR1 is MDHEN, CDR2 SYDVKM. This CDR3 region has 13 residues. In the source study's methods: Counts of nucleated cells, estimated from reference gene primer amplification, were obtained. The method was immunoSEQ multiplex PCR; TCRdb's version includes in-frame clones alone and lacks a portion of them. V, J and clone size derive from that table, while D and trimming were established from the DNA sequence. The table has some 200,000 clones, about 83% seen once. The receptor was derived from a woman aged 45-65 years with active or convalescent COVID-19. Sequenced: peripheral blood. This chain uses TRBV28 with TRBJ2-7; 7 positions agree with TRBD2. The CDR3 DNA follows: TGTGCCAGCTGTAATAGCGGGCCCTACGAGCAGTACTTC. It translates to CASCNSGPYEQYF.